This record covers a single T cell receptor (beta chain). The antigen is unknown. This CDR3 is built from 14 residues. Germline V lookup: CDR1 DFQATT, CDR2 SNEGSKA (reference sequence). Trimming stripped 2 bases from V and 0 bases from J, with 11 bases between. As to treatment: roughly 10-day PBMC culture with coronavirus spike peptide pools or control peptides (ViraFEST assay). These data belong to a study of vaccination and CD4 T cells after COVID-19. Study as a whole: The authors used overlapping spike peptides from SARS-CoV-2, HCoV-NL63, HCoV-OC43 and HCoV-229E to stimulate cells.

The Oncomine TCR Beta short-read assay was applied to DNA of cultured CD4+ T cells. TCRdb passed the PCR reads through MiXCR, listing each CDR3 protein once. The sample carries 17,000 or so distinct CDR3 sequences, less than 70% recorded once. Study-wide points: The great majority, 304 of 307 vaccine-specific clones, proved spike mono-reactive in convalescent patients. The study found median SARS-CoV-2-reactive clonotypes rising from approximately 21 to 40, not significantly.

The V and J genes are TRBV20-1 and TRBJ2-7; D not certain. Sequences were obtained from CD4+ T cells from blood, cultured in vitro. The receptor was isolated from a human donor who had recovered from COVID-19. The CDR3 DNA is TGCAGTGCTAGAAGGGTCCGCCACTCCTACGAGCAGTACTTC. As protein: CSARRVRHSYEQYF.